The 19 T cell receptor beta chains presented below share a single source sample, sequenced in a study of blood T cell repertoires in COVID-19. Clones were sequenced by immunoSEQ multiplex PCR, and TCRdb holds only the in-frame ones, with some missing. The table includes nearly 70,000 clones, approximately 88% detected once. Material: peripheral blood. The source of these receptors is a woman in her seventies with acute or convalescent COVID-19.

The genes are TRBV10-3 and TRBJ1-2; no reliable D call. The CDR3 contains 15 residues. V was cut by 3 bases and J by 4 bases, with 15 bases left in between. CDR1 and CDR2 (germline): ENHRY, SYGVKD. The CDR3 here is CAISDMESRGYGYTF. The CDR3 DNA is TGTGCCATCAGTGATATGGAGTCACGGGGCTATGGCTACACCTTC.

This clone was observed a handful of times. The gene calls are TRBV4-1 and TRBJ1-3, with 7 bases matching TRBD1. This CDR3 has 15 residues. V was pared by 2 bases and J by 1 base, with 2 bases of the junction left unmatched. Germline V gene sequence: CDR1 MGHRA, CDR2 YSYEKL. In nucleotides, the CDR3 is TGCGCCAGCAGCCAAAGGGGGCTATCTGGAAACACCATATATTTT. Protein product: CASSQRGLSGNTIYF.

V usage is TRBV19 and J usage is TRBJ2-1, with unresolved D. Germline lookup yields CDR1 LNHDA and CDR2 SQIVND (reference sequence). V was shortened by 4 bases and J by 3 bases, with 10 bases between the two germline ends. CDR3 length equals 14 residues. The CDR3, as DNA: TGTGCCAGTAGTAACCTAGAAGTCTACAATGAGCAGTTCTTC. Protein: CASSNLEVYNEQFF.

The chain carries TRBV7-9 and TRBJ1-1, with D possibly TRBD1 on 5 matching bases. Trimming left V 2 bases short and J 7 bases short, with 14 bases between. CDR1 and CDR2 from the germline V gene are SEHNR and FQNEAQ (reference sequence). The CDR3 is 14 amino acids. The DNA of the CDR3 is TGTGCCAGCAGCTTACGTAGGGTAGACAGTGAAGCTTTCTTT. Its protein product is CASSLRRVDSEAFF.

This chain connects TRBV11-2 to TRBJ2-7; D gene uncertain. The CDR3 is made up of 10 amino acids. V was trimmed by 3 bases and J by 5 bases, leaving 2 bases between them. CDR1 is SGHAT and CDR2 is FQNNGV in the germline V gene. CDR3 sequence: CASSFNEQYF. The CDR3 nucleotides are TGTGCCAGCAGCTTCAACGAGCAGTACTTC.

The gene calls are TRBV2 and TRBJ1-2; no clear D. CDR3 length: 14 amino acids. Trimming cost V 6 bases and J 3 bases, with 14 bases left between them. Per the germline V gene, CDR1 is SNHLY and CDR2 is FYNNEI. CDR3 in DNA: TGTGCCAGCAGCCTGGGCGGGGAGGACTATGGCTACACCTTC. It translates to CASSLGGEDYGYTF. Full variable domain (outside the CDR3, taken from reference TRBV2 and TRBJ1-2): EPEVTQTPSHQVTQMGQEVILRCVPISNHLYFYWYRQILGQKVEFLVSFYNNEISEKSEIFDDQFSVERPDGSNFTLKIRSTKLEDSAMYFCASSLGGEDYGYTFGSGTRLTVV.

V gene TRBV5-6 combines with J gene TRBJ1-2, with a tentative D call TRBD1 (5 bases). The V end was cut by 1 base, the J end by 2 bases, with 12 bases between. This CDR3 contains 15 residues. CDR1 is SGHDT, CDR2 YYEEEE, per germline. CDR3 nucleotide sequence: TGTGCCAGCAGCTTGCAGCCGACAGCGAACTATGGCTACACCTTC. Its translation is CASSLQPTANYGYTF.

The gene calls are TRBV29-1 and TRBJ2-3, with 8 bases identical to TRBD2. V trimming: 3 bases; J trimming: 3 bases; junction bases outside the gene matches: 2. The CDR3 is made up of 13 amino acids. CDR1 is SQVTM, CDR2 ANQGSEA, per germline. CDR3 bases: TGCAGCGTTGATGGCGGGAGGACAGATACGCAGTATTTT. The encoded protein is CSVDGGRTDTQYF.

This chain joins TRBV28 and TRBJ1-1; D gene ambiguous. The CDR3 is 15 amino acids. The germline CDR1 and CDR2 sequences are MDHEN and SYDVKM. V was pared by 3 bases and J by 5 bases, with 16 bases between. The chain's CDR3 is CASSFPRRGGTEAFF. In DNA form, the CDR3 reads TGTGCCAGCAGTTTCCCTCGGCGGGGAGGAACTGAAGCTTTCTTT.

This rearrangement joins TRBV19 to TRBJ1-2; 8 bases map to TRBD1. Germline V gene sequence: CDR1 LNHDA, CDR2 SQIVND (reference sequence). The CDR3 contains 14 residues. J gave up 4 bases and V 6 bases, and 7 bases lay outside the gene matches. CDR3 bases: TGTGCCAGTAGGGGACAGGTACCCTCCTATGGCTACACCTTC. Translation: CASRGQVPSYGYTF.

This sequence joins TRBV9 and TRBJ1-3; 7 bases agree with TRBD1. Trimming cost V 1 base and J 4 bases; bases outside gene matches: 20. Germline loops: CDR1 SGDLS, CDR2 YYNGEE. CDR3 length: 20 residues. The CDR3 nucleotides read TGTGCCAGCAGCGTAAGAGGGACGATGCCAGGGGGTAACTCCGGAAACACCATATATTTT. Translation gives CASSVRGTMPGGNSGNTIYF.

The chain employs TRBV6-5 and TRBJ1-6; 8 bases line up with TRBD1. With 8 bases clipped from V and 7 bases from J, the junction kept 4 bases outside the gene matches. Germline lookup yields CDR1 MNHEY and CDR2 SVGAGI. The CDR3 loop spans 13 amino acids. The CDR3 bases are TGTGCCAGCCGGGACAGGCGGAATTCACCCCTCCACTTT. Protein product: CASRDRRNSPLHF.

The chain employs TRBV6-5 and TRBJ1-6; D gene ambiguous. Trimming left V 0 bases short and J 8 bases short, with 5 bases between. Looked up from germline, CDR1 is MNHEY and CDR2 is SVGAGI. CDR3 length equals 13 residues. This CDR3 is CASSYSSDSPLHF. Here the CDR3 DNA reads TGTGCCAGCAGTTACTCTAGCGATTCACCCCTCCACTTT.

The J gene is TRBJ2-7, the V gene TRBV25-1; 9 nucleotides align to TRBD1. V lost 7 bases, J lost 5 bases, and 12 bases stayed unmatched. This CDR3 region has 15 residues. Germline-derived CDR1 and CDR2 are MGHDK and SYGVNS. Written as DNA, the CDR3 is TGTGCCAGCACCCTCAGGGGACAGGGCATCCACGAGCAGTACTTC. Protein product: CASTLRGQGIHEQYF.

The table lists this clone with a few counts. The V call is TRBV6-5, the J call TRBJ1-2, with D maybe TRBD1 (6 bases). The CDR3 runs 13 residues. With 6 bases removed from V and 5 bases from J, the gap between germline ends came to 13 bases. Germline CDR1 and CDR2: MNHEY and SVGAGI. CDR3 in amino acids: CASSLSGTYGYTF. The CDR3 nucleotides are TGTGCCAGCAGCCTTTCCGGGACATATGGCTACACCTTC.

V is TRBV4-2 and J is TRBJ2-1; 11 nucleotides match TRBD2. Germline V lookup: CDR1 LGHNA, CDR2 YNFKEQ. Germline trimming cut 4 bases from V and 12 bases from J; bases unmatched to any gene: 11. The CDR3 covers 15 residues. CDR3 sequence (DNA): TGTGCCAGCAGCCGAGCCCCGCCGGGACTAGCGGTGCAGTTCTTC. Translated, it gives CASSRAPPGLAVQFF.

This clone was recorded only once. The chain carries TRBV15 and TRBJ1-1; 7 bases align to TRBD1. Germline assignment: CDR1 LNHNV and CDR2 YYDKDF (reference sequence). The CDR3 has 14 residues. Losses at the gene ends were 6 bases for V and 5 bases for J; bases not matched to a gene: 9. CDR3 sequence: CATRSGGQLTEAFF. The CDR3 DNA reads as TGTGCCACCAGAAGCGGGGGACAGCTAACTGAAGCTTTCTTT.

This clone was found once. This rearrangement joins TRBV4-1 to TRBJ1-1; 9 nucleotides match TRBD1. V shed 5 bases, J shed 2 bases, and the junction held 3 bases outside the gene matches. Germline CDR1 and CDR2: MGHRA and YSYEKL. This CDR3 region has 14 residues. The chain's CDR3 is CASSNRGLNTEAFF. The CDR3 DNA sequence: TGCGCCAGCAGCAACAGGGGGCTCAACACTGAAGCTTTCTTT.

The gene calls are TRBV30 and TRBJ2-3; 8 positions match TRBD1. CDR1 is GTSNPN, CDR2 SVGIG, per germline (reference sequence). The J segment lost 5 bases and the V segment lost 2 bases, leaving 3 bases of the junction unmatched. The CDR3 runs to 13 residues. The chain's CDR3 is CAWSRQGRDTQYF. The DNA of the CDR3 is TGTGCCTGGAGTCGACAGGGGCGAGATACGCAGTATTTT.